These 18 T cell receptor beta chains originate from one sample sequenced in a study of T cell responses to AZD1222 COVID-19 vaccine. Method: immunoSEQ multiplex PCR; TCRdb's copy keeps in-frame clones and lacks some. The top ten hold around 3.6% of the sample, which has 150,000 to 200,000 clones, around 94% seen once. The sequenced sample was peripheral blood, obtained 28 days after the second dose of the MenACWY control vaccine. The receptors were sampled from an adult who received the MenACWY meningococcal vaccine as a control.

The V call is TRBV7-2, the J call TRBJ2-2; maybe TRBD2 (5 bases). Between the trimmed V and J ends, which lost 3 bases and 4 bases, there was a span of 12 bases. Germline assignment: CDR1 SGHTA and CDR2 FQGNSA. The CDR3 loop spans 15 amino acids. The CDR3 nucleotides are TGTGCCAGCAGCTTGAGGGCAGTCGCCACCGGGGAGCTGTTTTTT. It specifies CASSLRAVATGELFF.

The chain carries TRBV30 and TRBJ1-5, with D possibly TRBD1 on 6 matching bases. V lost 0 bases, J lost 9 bases, and 21 bases lay in between. Germline V gene data show CDR1 as GTSNPN and CDR2 as SVGIG (reference sequence). This CDR3 has 16 residues. The DNA for the CDR3 is TGTGCCTGGAGTGTCCCGCGACAGGTCTGGGAGGGGCCCCAGCATTTT. This gives the protein CAWSVPRQVWEGPQHF.

This chain uses TRBV20-1 with TRBJ1-1; D unresolved. Per the germline V gene, CDR1 is DFQATT and CDR2 is SNEGSKA (reference sequence). This CDR3 is 11 amino acids long. The germline V and J ends were trimmed by 5 bases and 6 bases, with 10 bases remaining between them. CDR3 in amino acids: CSAPHSAEAFF. The DNA of the CDR3 is TGCAGTGCTCCGCACAGCGCTGAAGCTTTCTTT.

V usage is TRBV5-1 and J usage is TRBJ1-1; TRBD1 matches at 8 bases. There are 16 residues in the CDR3. V lost 0 bases to trimming and J lost 4 bases; unmatched junction nucleotides: 8. Looked up from germline, CDR1 is SGHRS and CDR2 is YFSETQ. The CDR3 sequence is CASSLAGGKGGTEAFF. The CDR3 DNA is TGCGCCAGCAGCTTGGCAGGGGGCAAGGGAGGCACTGAAGCTTTCTTT.

The CDR3 DNA reads TGTGCCAGCAGCAACCGGGACAGGGGTGCCGAGCAGTACTTC. It is translated as CASSNRDRGAEQYF. V gene TRBV28 combines with J gene TRBJ2-7, with TRBD1 matching over 10 bases. V shed 6 bases and J 6 bases; nucleotides not matched to a gene: 8. From germline, CDR1 is MDHEN and CDR2 SYDVKM. The CDR3 totals 14 residues.

This clone was observed a single time. CDR3 amino acids: CASSYWVAGRYEQYF. DNA of the CDR3: TGTGCCAGCAGTTACTGGGTAGCGGGAAGATACGAGCAGTACTTC. V usage is TRBV6-2 or TRBV6-3 and J usage is TRBJ2-7, with TRBD2 identical over 8 bases. Germline loops: CDR1 MNHEY, CDR2 SVGEGT. V was clipped by 1 base and J by 4 bases; unmatched bases: 6. The CDR3 consists of 15 residues.

The chain combines TRBV7-6 with TRBJ1-4; no definite D call. Trimming stripped 1 base from V and 5 bases from J, with 8 bases between. The CDR3 is 14 amino acids. CDR1 SGHVS and CDR2 FNYEAQ come from the germline V gene. Here the CDR3 reads CASSLDGPNEKLFF. CDR3 nucleotides: TGTGCCAGCAGCTTAGACGGCCCCAATGAAAAACTGTTTTTT.

V gene TRBV5-6 combines with J gene TRBJ1-2; D call uncertain. Trimming left V 4 bases short and J 4 bases short, with 14 bases between. CDR3 length: 14 amino acids. The germline CDR1 and CDR2 sequences are SGHDT and YYEEEE. In DNA, the CDR3 is TGTGCCAGCAGCCCAATTCGGGAGGGCTATGGCTACACCTTC. This encodes CASSPIREGYGYTF.

The gene calls are TRBV15 and TRBJ2-2, with D possibly being TRBD2 (6 bases). Germline V gene sequence: CDR1 LNHNV, CDR2 YYDKDF (reference sequence). Trimming removed 0 bases at V and 9 bases at J, with 14 bases between. This CDR3 spans 15 amino acids. CDR3 nucleotide sequence: TGTGCCACCAGCAGAGACCGGGAGAGTAGCCGGGAGCTGTTTTTT. Translated: CATSRDRESSRELFF. Combining the CDR3 with reference TRBV15 and TRBJ2-2 gives the whole variable domain DAMVIQNPRYQVTQFGKPVTLSCSQTLNHNVMYWYQQKSSQAPKLLFHYYDKDFNNEADTPDNFQSRRPNTSFCFLDIRSPGLGDTAMYLCATSRDRESSRELFFGEGSRLTVL.

The chain uses TRBV5-1 and TRBJ1-3; weak D call: TRBD1 (5 bases). Trimming cost V 0 bases and J 2 bases, with 12 bases left between them. The CDR3 loop spans 16 amino acids. The germline gives CDR1 SGHRS, CDR2 YFSETQ. The CDR3 loop is CASSLVGGAAGNTIYF. As DNA, the CDR3 is TGCGCCAGCAGCTTGGTAGGAGGGGCGGCTGGAAACACCATATATTTT.

This sequence joins TRBV19 and TRBJ2-5, with TRBD1 as a possible D gene (7 bases). This CDR3 is 14 amino acids long. V dropped 1 base and J dropped 5 bases, with 11 bases sitting between them. Per the germline V gene, CDR1 is LNHDA and CDR2 is SQIVND (reference sequence). Written as DNA, the CDR3 is TGTGCCAGTAGTATAGGACAGGGACTGGAGACCCAGTACTTC. Its protein is CASSIGQGLETQYF.

V is TRBV18 and J is TRBJ2-5; 8 bases align to TRBD1. CDR3 length equals 16 residues. The trim removed 5 bases at V and 5 bases at J, leaving 13 bases unmatched. Per the germline V gene, CDR1 is KGHSH and CDR2 is LQKENI. The CDR3 nucleotides are TGTGCCAGCTCATCGCAGAGGGCAGGGGGCGGTGAGACCCAGTACTTC. This gives the protein CASSSQRAGGGETQYF. Full variable domain (remainder filled in from reference TRBV18 and TRBJ2-5): NAGVMQNPRHLVRRRGQEARLRCSPMKGHSHVYWYRQLPEEGLKFMVYLQKENIIDESGMPKERFSAEFPKEGPSILRIQQVVRGDSAAYFCASSSQRAGGGETQYFGPGTRLLVL.

The CDR3, as DNA: TGTGCCAGTAGTAGCCAGGGAGGGACCTACGAGCAGTACTTC. This gives the protein CASSSQGGTYEQYF. V usage is TRBV19 and J usage is TRBJ2-7, with 7 bases that match TRBD2. CDR3 size: 14 residues. The germline CDR1 and CDR2 sequences are LNHDA and SQIVND (reference sequence). Unmatched junction bases numbered 5, after V lost 4 bases and J lost 2 bases.

The chain employs TRBV10-3 and TRBJ1-1; D possibly corresponds to TRBD1 (5 bases). The CDR3 totals 14 residues. Germline values: CDR1 ENHRY, CDR2 SYGVKD. V lost 10 bases, J lost 0 bases, and 15 bases lay in between. The CDR3 sequence is CATRSGQMNTEAFF. DNA of the CDR3: TGTGCCACCCGTTCGGGGCAGATGAACACTGAAGCTTTCTTT.

The V gene is TRBV28, the J gene TRBJ2-5; 14 positions agree with TRBD2. V trimming: 7 bases; J trimming: 9 bases; junction bases outside the gene matches: 1. Germline loops: CDR1 MDHEN, CDR2 SYDVKM. The CDR3 consists of 12 residues. The CDR3 sequence is CASKTSGRAQYF. The CDR3 DNA follows: TGTGCCAGCAAGACTAGCGGGAGGGCCCAGTACTTC.

CDR3 residues: CASSEALSGNTIYF. CDR3 sequence (DNA): TGTGCCAGCAGTGAAGCGCTTTCAGGGAACACCATATATTTT. V usage is TRBV2 and J usage is TRBJ1-3, with D perhaps matching TRBD1 (5 bases). The germline gives CDR1 SNHLY, CDR2 FYNNEI. V was trimmed by 0 bases and J by 7 bases, leaving 10 bases between them. The CDR3 covers 14 residues. The full variable domain, in which reference TRBV2 and TRBJ1-3 provide the parts outside the CDR3, is EPEVTQTPSHQVTQMGQEVILRCVPISNHLYFYWYRQILGQKVEFLVSFYNNEISEKSEIFDDQFSVERPDGSNFTLKIRSTKLEDSAMYFCASSEALSGNTIYFGEGSWLTVV.

The rearrangement links TRBV7-9 to TRBJ2-3, with a tentative D call TRBD1 (5 bases). Germline V CDR1 and CDR2: SEHNR, FQNEAQ (reference sequence). V was shortened by 5 bases and J by 3 bases, with 21 bases between the two germline ends. The CDR3 spans 17 residues. CDR3 sequence (DNA): TGTGCCAGCAGCCGGTTTGGGGCAGGCCAGAGGACAGATACGCAGTATTTT. It is translated as CASSRFGAGQRTDTQYF.

This rearrangement joins TRBV7-3 to TRBJ2-2, with 12 bases identical to TRBD2. V was clipped by 5 bases and J by 7 bases; unmatched bases: 5. Per the germline V gene, CDR1 is SGHTA and CDR2 is FQGTGA. The CDR3 runs to 15 residues. The CDR3 sequence is CASSTRTSGIGELFF. The CDR3 DNA reads TGTGCCAGCAGCACACGGACTAGCGGGATCGGGGAGCTGTTTTTT.